What follows describes a single T cell receptor beta chain. Its specificity is unknown. Germline V gene sequence: CDR1 SEHNR, CDR2 FQNEAQ (reference sequence). V shed 1 base, J shed 4 bases, and the junction held 3 bases outside the gene matches. The CDR3 totals 14 residues. This specimen belongs to a study of T cell repertoires and HLA-DP antigens. The wider study: In vitro CD4+ alloreactivity was against HeLa-presented HLA-DP. Average DNA input: roughly 0.2 ug for CD137+CD4+ sorts, about 1,200 ng pre-culture.

The PCR primers covered 54 TRBV and 13 TRBJ segments. Method: immunoSEQ multiplex PCR; TCRdb's copy keeps in-frame clones and lacks some. The table lists approximately 73,000 clones, roughly 78% of them singletons. Study-level findings and limits: Against one allele, clones undetected before culture averaged roughly 35%; against the other, around 50%.

The chain links TRBV7-9 to TRBJ1-2; TRBD1 matches at 7 bases. Specimen: CD4+ T cells from PBMCs. The sequence was obtained from a man between 60 and 70 years old in good health and CMV-seronegative. The CDR3 sequence is CASSLGQGVYGYTF. The CDR3 DNA sequence: TGTGCCAGCAGCTTAGGTCAGGGGGTCTATGGCTACACCTTC.